This T cell receptor beta chain was recorded in a study of blood T cell repertoires in COVID-19. Study overall: The analysed material was cDNA or gDNA that came from T cells, B-cell-depleted T cells, or PBMCs.

Allocation to cohorts depended on clinical history reported by the participants. Recovery among Cohort 3 donors was established by two negative PCRs, clearance, or symptom resolution. This table comes from immunoSEQ multiplex PCR, and its TCRdb copy is limited to in-frame clones, with some not included. Altogether around 130,000 clones are present, about 88% being singletons, with the ten largest covering about 2.5%. The length of the CDR3 is 13 residues. The V end was cut by 1 base, the J end by 5 bases, with 8 bases between. From germline, CDR1 is LGHNA and CDR2 YNFKEQ. Sample: PBMCs or T cells enriched from blood (not recorded which). The chain carries TRBV4-2 and TRBJ2-5, with D tentatively TRBD2 (5 bases). The source is a woman in her forties or fifties who had recovered from COVID-19. Written as DNA, the CDR3 is TGTGCCAGCAGCCAAGCCCCGGGGGAGACCCAGTACTTC. Translation: CASSQAPGETQYF.